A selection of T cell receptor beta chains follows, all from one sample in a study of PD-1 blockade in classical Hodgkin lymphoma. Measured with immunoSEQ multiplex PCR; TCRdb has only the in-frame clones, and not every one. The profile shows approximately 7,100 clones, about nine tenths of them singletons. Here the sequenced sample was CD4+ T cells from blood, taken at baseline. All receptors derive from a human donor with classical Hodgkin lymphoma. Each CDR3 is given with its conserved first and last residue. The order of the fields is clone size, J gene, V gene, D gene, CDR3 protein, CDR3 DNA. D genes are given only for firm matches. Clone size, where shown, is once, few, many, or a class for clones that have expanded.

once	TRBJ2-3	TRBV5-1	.	CASSHFLGTQYF	TGCGCCAGCAGCCACTTTCTTGGAACGCAGTATTTT
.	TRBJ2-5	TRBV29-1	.	CSVALQEETQYF	TGCAGCGTTGCCCTACAGGAAGAGACCCAGTACTTC
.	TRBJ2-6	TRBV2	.	CASSPSSGANVLTF	TGTGCCAGCAGCCCAAGCTCTGGGGCCAACGTCCTGACTTTC
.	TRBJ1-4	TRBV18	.	CASSQQGLNEKLFF	TGTGCCAGCTCACAACAGGGCTTAAATGAAAAACTGTTTTTT
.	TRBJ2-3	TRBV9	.	CASSVEQPGTDTQYF	TGTGCCAGCAGCGTAGAACAGCCTGGCACAGATACGCAGTATTTT
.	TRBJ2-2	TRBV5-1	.	CASSYRSNTGELFF	TGCGCCAGCAGCTACAGATCGAACACCGGGGAGCTGTTTTTT
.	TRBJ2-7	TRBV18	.	CASSPLRIAYEQYF	TGTGCCAGCTCACCACTCCGCATCGCCTACGAGCAGTACTTC
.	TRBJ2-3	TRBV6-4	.	CASSVGSTDTQYF	TGTGCCAGCAGTGTAGGCAGCACAGATACGCAGTATTTT
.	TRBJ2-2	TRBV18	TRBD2	CASSPPGTSAGELFF	TGTGCCAGCTCACCCCCCGGGACTAGCGCCGGGGAGCTGTTTTTT
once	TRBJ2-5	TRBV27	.	CASSISSSVQESQYF	TGTGCCAGCAGTATTTCCTCTAGCGTACAAGAGAGCCAGTACTTC